This T cell receptor beta chain is from a study of human T cells and chemical hapten exposure. The time point was: patch test 2, 6 weeks after DPC sensitization. The treatment denotes: therapeutic diphenylcyclopropenone sensitization with weekly scalp DPC. CDR3 length: 13 residues. V was shortened by 6 bases and J by 1 base, with 12 bases between the two germline ends. Germline CDR1 is SQVTM and CDR2 is ANQGSEA. One entry per CDR3 protein results from TCRdb running MiXCR on the RACE reads. In the table there are about 140,000 distinct CDR3 sequences, approximately 10% of which are singletons. The TCR sequence derives from a woman aged 45 to 65 with alopecia areata. Some clones in this sample may be carry-over from other donors' samples. The chain uses TRBV29-1 and TRBJ1-1, with D possibly TRBD1 on 5 matching bases. Sequences were derived from whole blood, sampled in connection with sensitization to the hapten diphenylcyclopropenone (DPC). CDR3 in amino acids: CSVAGRTNTEAFF. In DNA, the CDR3 is TGCAGCGTGGCGGGACGGACGAACACTGAAGCTTTCTTT.